The 31 T cell receptor beta chains presented below share a single source sample, sequenced in a study of CD8 T cells in ankylosing spondylitis. MiXCR, run by TCRdb on the 5' RACE reads, gives a single entry per CDR3 protein. The sample contains approximately 130,000 distinct CDR3 sequences, over 7% of which appear only once. Material for sequencing was blood, either unsorted or a sorted T cell fraction (not recorded which). All receptors come from a male donor with ankylosing spondylitis or in good health (not recorded which).

Notes on this clonotype: This clone may be a read error of a much larger clone one base away. The rearrangement uses TRBV20-1 and TRBJ2-1, with TRBD2 matching over 14 bases. Germline V lookup: CDR1 DFQATT, CDR2 SNEGSKA (reference sequence). The trim removed 6 bases at V and 9 bases at J, leaving 10 bases unmatched. CDR3 length: 15 residues. Here the CDR3 DNA reads TGCAGTGCCCCGCCGACTAGCGGGAGGGTCACTGAGCAGTTCTTC. This codes for CSAPPTSGRVTEQFF.

This clonotype has ten or more counts. This chain uses TRBV5-1 with TRBJ2-6; no firm D call. CDR3 length equals 16 residues. Trimming left V 0 bases short and J 0 bases short, with 7 bases between. CDR1 and CDR2 from the germline V gene are SGHRS and YFSETQ. In DNA, the CDR3 is TGCGCCAGCAGCTTGGATGGCTCCTCTGGGGCCAACGTCCTGACTTTC. It is translated as CASSLDGSSGANVLTF.

The rearrangement links TRBV7-9 to TRBJ2-2, with 10 bases identical to TRBD2. After removal of 4 bases from V and 1 base from J, the junction contained 6 bases not matched to a gene. CDR1 and CDR2 from the germline V gene are SEHNR and FQNEAQ (reference sequence). The CDR3 has 17 amino acids. As DNA, the CDR3 is TGTGCCAGCAGCTCCACGGGACTAGCGCAGAACACCGGGGAGCTGTTTTTT. The encoded protein is CASSSTGLAQNTGELFF. The full variable domain, its missing parts supplied by reference TRBV7-9 and TRBJ2-2, is DTGVSQNPRHKITKRGQNVTFRCDPISEHNRLYWYRQTLGQGPEFLTYFQNEAQLEKSRLLSDRFSAERPKGSFSTLEIQRTEQGDSAMYLCASSSTGLAQNTGELFFGEGSRLTVL.

This clonotype was seen at least ten times. The chain joins TRBV4-3 to TRBJ1-1, with TRBD1 matching over 7 bases. The trim removed 1 base at V and 3 bases at J, leaving 5 bases unmatched. CDR3 length equals 15 residues. The germline gives CDR1 LGHNA, CDR2 YSLEER. The CDR3 region has the DNA TGCGCCAGCAGCCAAGGGGTCCAGGGGGACACTGAAGCTTTCTTT. Encoded protein: CASSQGVQGDTEAFF.

This clonotype was seen many times. This is likely a read error, given that the CDR3 carries no conserved phenylalanine or tryptophan at its end. It is unclear where the CDR3 begins or ends on the DNA, so no DNA is shown, and the CDR3 is as TCRdb lists it. J is TRBJ1-4 and V is TRBV4-2. The length of the CDR3 is 12 amino acids, counting both ends. In germline, CDR1 is LGHNA, CDR2 YNFKEQ. Here the CDR3 reads CASSQDPNAAIR.

The chain uses TRBV12-3 or TRBV12-4 and TRBJ2-5; weak D call: TRBD2 (6 bases). The length of the CDR3 is 14 residues. Trimming removed 2 bases from V and 0 bases from J, with 7 bases in between. CDR3 DNA: TGTGCCAGCAGTTTACTAGCGCACCAAGAGACCCAGTACTTC. It specifies CASSLLAHQETQYF.

At least ten counts were recorded for this clonotype. The V gene is TRBV7-9, the J gene TRBJ2-1; D may be TRBD2 (6 bases). The CDR3 spans 15 residues. Trimming removed 1 base at V and 7 bases at J, with 14 bases between. Germline CDR1 reads SEHNR; CDR2 reads FQNEAQ (reference sequence). The CDR3 region has the DNA TGTGCCAGCAGCTTAGACCGGAGGGCCCGAAATGAGCAGTTCTTC. This codes for CASSLDRRARNEQFF.

This clonotype has ten or more counts. This chain uses TRBV5-1 with TRBJ2-1, with 10 nucleotides matching TRBD2. The CDR3 loop spans 17 amino acids. Unmatched junction bases numbered 10, after V lost 4 bases and J lost 3 bases. CDR1 is SGHRS, CDR2 YFSETQ, per germline. The CDR3 bases are TGCGCCAGCAGCCCCAATTCCGGGACTAGCGTCTACAATGAGCAGTTCTTC. It translates to CASSPNSGTSVYNEQFF. Looking up the rest from reference TRBV5-1 and TRBJ2-1 gives the full variable domain: KAGVTQTPRYLIKTRGQQVTLSCSPISGHRSVSWYQQTPGQGLQFLFEYFSETQRNKGNFPGRFSGRQFSNSRSEMNVSTLELGDSALYLCASSPNSGTSVYNEQFFGPGTRLTVL.

This clonotype was detected ten times or more. This rearrangement joins TRBV20-1 to TRBJ2-3, with TRBD2 identical over 13 bases. In germline, CDR1 is DFQATT, CDR2 SNEGSKA (reference sequence). This CDR3 region has 18 residues. J gave up 0 bases and V 3 bases, and 9 bases lay outside the gene matches. The CDR3 protein is CSASRTSGRIGSTDTQYF. In nucleotides, the CDR3 is TGCAGTGCTAGCCGGACTAGCGGGAGAATTGGTAGCACAGATACGCAGTATTTT.

Only a few counts were recorded for this clonotype. The chain couples TRBV6-2 or TRBV6-3 to TRBJ1-2; a weak D match, TRBD1 (5 bases). V was pared by 7 bases and J by 3 bases, with 12 bases between. From germline, CDR1 is MNHEY and CDR2 SVGEGT. The CDR3 has 13 residues. The CDR3 DNA reads as TGTGCCAGCACCATAGACAGAGACTATGGCTACACCTTC. This encodes CASTIDRDYGYTF.

There are many counts of this clonotype. The chain uses TRBV28 and TRBJ1-6; 8 positions match TRBD1. Germline V gene lookup returns CDR1 MDHEN and CDR2 SYDVKM. The CDR3 runs to 13 residues. Germline trimming cut 6 bases from V and 8 bases from J; bases unmatched to any gene: 3. The DNA of the CDR3 is TGTGCCAGCAGGACAGGGGTTGATTCACCCCTCCACTTT. This translates into CASRTGVDSPLHF.

This CDR3 reads CASSGLLGYSNTDTQYF. The CDR3 region has the DNA TGTGCCAGCAGCGGACTGCTGGGTTACTCTAACACAGATACGCAGTATTTT. This chain uses TRBV7-3 with TRBJ2-3; a weak D match, TRBD2 (5 bases). V lost 5 bases and J lost 2, with 20 bases in between. This CDR3 has 17 residues. CDR1 is SGHTA and CDR2 is FQGTGA in the germline V gene.

This clonotype was picked up many times. The chain has TRBV2 and TRBJ2-2; the match to TRBD2 covers 10 bases. Trimming at V came to 8 bases and at J to 6 bases, leaving 18 bases not matched to a gene. The CDR3 totals 18 residues. Germline CDR1 is SNHLY and CDR2 is FYNNEI. The CDR3 nucleotides are TGTGCCAGCCGATTTGGCGCTAGCGGGAGCTTTAGGGCCGGGGAGCTGTTTTTT. Amino acids: CASRFGASGSFRAGELFF.

V is TRBV29-1 and J is TRBJ2-7; 7 nucleotides agree with TRBD2. Trimming took 7 bases from V and 2 from J; bases not matched to a gene: 11. Per the germline V gene, CDR1 is SQVTM and CDR2 is ANQGSEA. This CDR3 comprises 14 residues. CDR3 in amino acids: CSAGRDYGTYEQYF. CDR3 nucleotides: TGCAGCGCGGGACGGGACTACGGAACCTACGAGCAGTACTTC.

The rearrangement links TRBV14 to TRBJ2-1, with D uncertain. V dropped 4 bases and J dropped 4 bases, with 14 bases sitting between them. The V gene's germline CDR1 is SGHDN and CDR2 FVKESK. The CDR3 length is 15 residues. The DNA for the CDR3 is TGTGCCAGCAGCCCCGTCGGTTCAGCATACAATGAGCAGTTCTTC. Residues: CASSPVGSAYNEQFF.

This clonotype was seen only a few times. The chain joins TRBV18 to TRBJ2-6; TRBD1 agrees at 9 bases. Germline loops: CDR1 KGHSH, CDR2 LQKENI. This CDR3 is built from 19 residues. Trimming took 1 base from V and 2 from J; bases not matched to a gene: 9. CDR3 sequence: CASSPRVGQGQAGANVLTF. As DNA, the CDR3 is TGTGCCAGCTCACCACGAGTGGGACAGGGTCAAGCTGGGGCCAACGTCCTGACTTTC.

Only a few counts were recorded for this clonotype. The CDR3: CASSSGPRDEQFF. Written as DNA, the CDR3 is TGTGCCAGCAGCTCAGGTCCACGAGATGAGCAGTTCTTC. The V call is TRBV11-2, the J call TRBJ2-1, with D unresolved. V shed 4 bases and J shed 8 bases, with 12 bases lying between them. Germline V gene sequence: CDR1 SGHAT, CDR2 FQNNGV. The CDR3 length is 13 residues.

This clonotype was seen many times. The chain couples TRBV5-5 to TRBJ1-2; 10 nucleotides align to TRBD1. The CDR3 sequence is 14 residues long. Looked up from germline, CDR1 is SGHKS and CDR2 is YYEKEE (reference sequence). V was pared by 5 bases and J by 3 bases, with 4 bases of the junction left unmatched. The CDR3 spells CASSWTGGDYGYTF. In DNA, the CDR3 is TGTGCCAGCAGTTGGACAGGGGGGGACTATGGCTACACCTTC.

The sample holds a few counts of this clonotype. The chain recombines TRBV7-3 with TRBJ2-1; tentative D call: TRBD2 (5 bases). The CDR3 length is 13 residues. V gave up 5 bases and J gave up 6 bases, with 11 bases separating them. Germline CDR1 reads SGHTA; CDR2 reads FQGTGA. CDR3 in amino acids: CASSLDYSNEQFF. Here the CDR3 DNA reads TGTGCCAGCAGCCTAGACTACAGCAATGAGCAGTTCTTC.

This clonotype was counted ten times or more. The chain links TRBV5-1 to TRBJ2-2; 7 positions agree with TRBD2. Losses at the gene ends were 3 bases for V and 5 bases for J; bases not matched to a gene: 10. CDR3 length equals 16 residues. Germline CDR1 SGHRS, CDR2 YFSETQ. CDR3 DNA: TGCGCCAGCAGCTGGGGCACGGGAGGACCAACCGGGGAGCTGTTTTTT. This sequence encodes CASSWGTGGPTGELFF. Looking up the rest from reference TRBV5-1 and TRBJ2-2 gives the full variable domain: KAGVTQTPRYLIKTRGQQVTLSCSPISGHRSVSWYQQTPGQGLQFLFEYFSETQRNKGNFPGRFSGRQFSNSRSEMNVSTLELGDSALYLCASSWGTGGPTGELFFGEGSRLTVL.

The chain couples TRBV29-1 to TRBJ2-2; D is unresolved. V was pared by 4 bases and J by 1 base, with 7 bases between. The CDR3 contains 13 residues. The germline CDR1 and CDR2 sequences are SQVTM and ANQGSEA. The CDR3 protein is CSVVARNTGELFF. Here the CDR3 DNA reads TGCAGCGTTGTGGCTCGGAACACCGGGGAGCTGTTTTTT.

There are many counts of this clonotype. V usage is TRBV20-1 and J usage is TRBJ2-5, with no clear D. This CDR3 is built from 15 residues. Per the germline V gene, CDR1 is DFQATT and CDR2 is SNEGSKA (reference sequence). V gave up 1 base and J gave up 2 bases, with 14 bases separating them. CDR3 nucleotide sequence: TGCAGTGCTAGAGGGTTGCTCGGGTTTCAAGAGACCCAGTACTTC. It yields the protein CSARGLLGFQETQYF.

The chain uses TRBV7-3 and TRBJ2-1; 8 bases match TRBD2. This CDR3 region has 20 residues. J was trimmed by 8 bases and V by 5 bases; bases with no gene match: 26. Germline V gives CDR1 SGHTA, CDR2 FQGTGA. The CDR3 DNA follows: TGTGCCAGCAGCCCCGTGGGCTTAGCGTTCGGGCGGGGGGCTACATATGAGCAGTTCTTC. It specifies CASSPVGLAFGRGATYEQFF.

This clonotype turned up a few times. The chain is built from TRBV7-9 and TRBJ1-5; D remains unclear. Germline V gene sequence: CDR1 SEHNR, CDR2 FQNEAQ (reference sequence). V lost 1 base to trimming and J lost 8 bases, with 9 bases between them. The CDR3 runs to 13 residues. The CDR3 here is CASSLGPGKPQHF. As DNA, the CDR3 is TGTGCCAGCAGCTTAGGACCTGGGAAGCCCCAGCATTTT.

The CDR3 bases are TGTGCCAGCAGTCCGGGGACAGGGTGGGCCTACGAGCAGTACTTC. Translated, it gives CASSPGTGWAYEQYF. The chain employs TRBV28 and TRBJ2-7; TRBD1 aligns across 9 bases. CDR3 size: 15 residues. Germline loops: CDR1 MDHEN, CDR2 SYDVKM. The V segment lost 5 bases and the J segment 2 bases; nucleotides outside the gene matches: 7.

The rearrangement uses TRBV3-1 and TRBJ2-5; 9 positions agree with TRBD2. CDR1 is LGHDT and CDR2 is YNNKEL in the germline V gene (reference sequence). The CDR3 sequence is 17 residues long. The V segment lost 8 bases and the J segment 3 bases; nucleotides outside the gene matches: 16. The CDR3 bases are TGTGCCAGCTGCCGGACTAGCGTGGTACTGGGAGAAGAGACCCAGTACTTC. Translated, it gives CASCRTSVVLGEETQYF.

This clonotype was seen repeatedly, ten times or more. The rearrangement links TRBV18 to TRBJ2-7, with D possibly TRBD2 on 6 matching bases. The V gene's germline CDR1 is KGHSH and CDR2 LQKENI. The V end was cut by 4 bases, the J end by 0 bases, with 13 bases between. The length of the CDR3 is 15 residues. CDR3 DNA sequence: TGTGCCAGCTCACTAAGTAGCGGCTACTCCTACGAGCAGTACTTC. It yields the protein CASSLSSGYSYEQYF. The whole variable domain, remainder taken from reference TRBV18 and TRBJ2-7, is NAGVMQNPRHLVRRRGQEARLRCSPMKGHSHVYWYRQLPEEGLKFMVYLQKENIIDESGMPKERFSAEFPKEGPSILRIQQVVRGDSAAYFCASSLSSGYSYEQYFGPGTRLTVT.

This clonotype showed up many times. This sequence joins TRBV5-1 and TRBJ2-1; TRBD2 matches at 10 bases. Trimming at V came to 1 base and at J to 9 bases, leaving 10 bases not matched to a gene. This CDR3 region has 16 residues. Germline-derived CDR1 and CDR2 are SGHRS and YFSETQ. Here the CDR3 DNA reads TGCGCCAGCAGCTTGAGGGAGTCTAGCGGGAGTAGTGAGCAGTTCTTC. Its translation is CASSLRESSGSSEQFF.

This clonotype has a count of ten or more. The V and J genes are TRBV28 and TRBJ2-7; D is uncertain. Germline V lookup: CDR1 MDHEN, CDR2 SYDVKM. CDR3 length: 14 amino acids. Trimming took off 7 bases at V and 0 bases at J, with 13 bases between the two ends. The DNA for the CDR3 is TGTGCCAGCAACTCCCGGGCTGACTCCTACGAGCAGTACTTC. This codes for CASNSRADSYEQYF.

This clonotype was recorded a few times. The rearrangement joins TRBV20-1 to TRBJ1-1; D call uncertain. V dropped 3 bases and J dropped 8 bases, with 16 bases sitting between them. CDR1 and CDR2 (germline): DFQATT, SNEGSKA (reference sequence). CDR3 length equals 13 residues. The CDR3 bases are TGCAGTGCTAGTTTTGAGGGTAGGAGAGAAGCTTTCTTT. It codes for CSASFEGRREAFF.

In nucleotides, the CDR3 is TGCGCCAGCAGGTCGACAGGCATTAGCACAGATACGCAGTATTTT. The encoded protein is CASRSTGISTDTQYF. The rearrangement uses TRBV5-1 and TRBJ2-3; TRBD1 is a possible D gene (6 bases). The V gene lost 5 bases and the J gene lost 0 bases, with 13 bases spanning the gap. Germline CDR1 and CDR2: SGHRS and YFSETQ. This CDR3 contains 15 residues.